The sequence of this TCR beta chain was determined in a study of cytomegalovirus exposure and HLA in healthy donors. Study-wide results and caveats: Per a prior analysis, the majority of TCR beta V segments were productive roughly 87% or roughly 30% of the time.

13 Jbeta primers and 60 Vbeta primers were used for the PCR. Measured with immunoSEQ multiplex PCR; TCRdb has only the in-frame clones, and not every one. The sample holds 200,000 to 250,000 clones, about 89% seen once. A note on this clone: The antigen is unknown.

Despite likely unrecorded immune exposures, the donors were nominally healthy at the time of sampling. The source of this sequence is a young woman in good health and CMV-seronegative. What was sequenced was PBMCs.

The CDR3: CASSESEDRVSYEQYF. The CDR3 DNA reads TGCGCCAGCAGTGAGTCGGAGGACAGGGTCTCCTACGAGCAGTACTTC. The V call is TRBV10-1, the J call TRBJ2-5; 8 nucleotides line up with TRBD1. The end of the DNA is better explained by TRBJ2-7, so the J call may be wrong. From germline, CDR1 is WNHNN and CDR2 SYGVQD (reference sequence). CDR3 length: 16 amino acids.